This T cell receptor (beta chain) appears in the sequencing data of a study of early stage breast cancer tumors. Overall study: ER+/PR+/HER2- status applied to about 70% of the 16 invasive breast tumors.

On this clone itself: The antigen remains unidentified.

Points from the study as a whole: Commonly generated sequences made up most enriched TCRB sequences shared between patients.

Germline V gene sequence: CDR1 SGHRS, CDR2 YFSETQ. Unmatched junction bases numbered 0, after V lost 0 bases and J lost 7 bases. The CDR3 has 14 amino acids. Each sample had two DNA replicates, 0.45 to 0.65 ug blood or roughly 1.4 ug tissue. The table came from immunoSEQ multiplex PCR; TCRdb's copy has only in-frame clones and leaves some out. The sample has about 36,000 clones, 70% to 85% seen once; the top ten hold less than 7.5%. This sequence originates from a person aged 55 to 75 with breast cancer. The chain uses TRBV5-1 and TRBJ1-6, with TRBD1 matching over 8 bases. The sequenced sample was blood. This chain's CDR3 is CASSLGTGNSPLHF. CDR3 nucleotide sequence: TGCGCCAGCAGCTTGGGGACAGGGAATTCACCCCTCCACTTT.